The 7 T cell receptor beta chains in this list originate from one sample, sequenced in a study of T cells in Graves' hyperthyroidism and ophthalmopathy (dated by TCRdb to the late 2010s). The receptor library was made with multiplex PCR. Sequencing used an Illumina HiSeq 2000. The TCR beta CDR3 regions were amplified from RNA transcripts. The first round of RT-PCR for the TCR CDR3 was performed with the HTBI primer set and the Qiagen OneStep RT-PCR kit. Using fastp trimming at Q25 and MiXCR clonotype assembly, TCRdb reanalyzed the public sequencing data and kept in-frame beta chains. CDR3 protein duplicates are merged, each entry listing the most common genes and DNA. For this sample there are around 500,000 distinct CDR3 sequences; around 15% appear just once. Clones ranked in the top ten supply 25% to 30% of the sample. The sequencing input was blood. The receptor source for this set is a young woman with Graves' ophthalmopathy.

In this sample, this clonotype turned up a few times. This rearrangement joins TRBV15 to TRBJ2-7; 9 bases fit TRBD1. Germline CDR1 reads LNHNV; CDR2 reads YYDKDF (reference sequence). The CDR3 runs 16 residues. J lost 4 bases, V lost 0 bases, and 7 bases had no gene match. The CDR3 reads CATSRDLDRGIYEQYF. For the CDR3, the DNA is TGTGCCACCAGCAGAGACCTGGACAGGGGAATATACGAGCAGTACTTC.

The rearrangement uses TRBV10-2 and TRBJ2-7; D may correspond to TRBD1 or TRBD2 (5 bases each). With 11 bases removed from V and 1 base from J, the gap between germline ends came to 9 bases. This CDR3 spans 11 amino acids. The germline V gene encodes CDR1 WSHSY and CDR2 SAAADI. CDR3 coding DNA: TGCGCCGCAGAGGGGTCCTACGAGCAGTACTTC. As protein: CAAEGSYEQYF.

In the case of this clonotype: A much larger clone lies a single base off, so this may be a read error. V and J are TRBV2 and TRBJ1-1; D unclear. From germline, CDR1 is SNHLY and CDR2 FYNNEI. The V end lost 7 bases, the J end lost 0 bases, and 9 bases lay between the germline ends. The CDR3 has 13 residues. CDR3 sequence reads: CASISGLNTEAFF. CDR3 DNA: TGTGCCAGCATCTCCGGCCTGAACACTGAAGCTTTCTTT.

A single count supports this clonotype. This CDR3 is CSALPLAGANEQFF. CDR3 DNA: TGCAGTGCTCTCCCCCTAGCGGGAGCCAATGAGCAGTTCTTC. This chain joins TRBV20-1 and TRBJ2-1; 10 bases are a match to TRBD2. Germline loops: CDR1 DFQATT, CDR2 SNEGSKA (reference sequence). The CDR3 consists of 14 residues. The junction had 7 bases not matched to a gene; V was cut back by 5 bases and J by 6 bases.

The sample holds many counts of this clonotype. V gene TRBV6-2 or TRBV6-3 combines with J gene TRBJ2-2; 13 bases fit TRBD2. V was pared by 6 bases and J by 5 bases, with 3 bases of the junction left unmatched. Germline V CDR1 and CDR2: MNHEY, SVGEGT. This CDR3 is built from 15 residues. The CDR3 sequence: CASRRLAGGTGELFF. The CDR3 DNA follows: TGTGCCAGCAGAAGACTAGCGGGAGGTACCGGGGAGCTGTTTTTT.

This clonotype was seen a handful of times. This rearrangement joins TRBV20-1 to TRBJ2-2; 8 nucleotides align to TRBD2. Germline V lookup: CDR1 DFQATT, CDR2 SNEGSKA (reference sequence). The J segment lost 2 bases and the V segment lost 5 bases, leaving 4 bases of the junction unmatched. The CDR3 is made up of 14 amino acids. The CDR3: CSAGSGINTGELFF. DNA for the CDR3: TGCAGTGCTGGTAGCGGGATTAACACCGGGGAGCTGTTTTTT.

This chain joins TRBV28 and TRBJ2-5; possible D gene TRBD2, 5 bases. V dropped 2 bases and J dropped 2 bases, with 9 bases sitting between them. Looked up from germline, CDR1 is MDHEN and CDR2 is SYDVKM. CDR3 length: 14 amino acids. The CDR3 coding sequence is TGTGCCAGCAGTTTACGAGGGTTTCAAGAGACCCAGTACTTC. Protein product: CASSLRGFQETQYF.